This T cell receptor (beta chain) originates from a study of cytomegalovirus exposure and HLA in healthy donors. Looking at the study overall: The Caucasian-associated ancestry cluster contained approximately 81% of the approximately 430 genotyped donors. Whole-study findings and limits: In all likelihood, a cluster of highly shared sequence variants was a sequencing artifact.

This CDR3 has 14 residues. Per germline, CDR1 SGHDT and CDR2 YYEEEE. Trimming shortened V by 4 bases and J by 1 base, and 11 bases separated the two germline ends. This clone was recorded a few times. What it binds is not known. Donors had nominal health at sampling but likely had unrecorded immune exposures. The PCR ran on 60 Vbeta and 13 Jbeta primers. Only in-frame clones appear in the TCRdb table, and some are missing; sequencing was by immunoSEQ multiplex PCR. In the table there are about 120,000 clones, less than 65% of which are singletons. Sequenced input: PBMCs. The chain couples TRBV5-6 to TRBJ1-1, with D possibly being TRBD1 (6 bases). This clonotype was obtained from a man aged 40-55 years in good health and CMV-seropositive. CDR3 nucleotide sequence: TGTGCCAGCAGCCTAGGACAGAGGAACACTGAAGCTTTCTTT. This codes for CASSLGQRNTEAFF.